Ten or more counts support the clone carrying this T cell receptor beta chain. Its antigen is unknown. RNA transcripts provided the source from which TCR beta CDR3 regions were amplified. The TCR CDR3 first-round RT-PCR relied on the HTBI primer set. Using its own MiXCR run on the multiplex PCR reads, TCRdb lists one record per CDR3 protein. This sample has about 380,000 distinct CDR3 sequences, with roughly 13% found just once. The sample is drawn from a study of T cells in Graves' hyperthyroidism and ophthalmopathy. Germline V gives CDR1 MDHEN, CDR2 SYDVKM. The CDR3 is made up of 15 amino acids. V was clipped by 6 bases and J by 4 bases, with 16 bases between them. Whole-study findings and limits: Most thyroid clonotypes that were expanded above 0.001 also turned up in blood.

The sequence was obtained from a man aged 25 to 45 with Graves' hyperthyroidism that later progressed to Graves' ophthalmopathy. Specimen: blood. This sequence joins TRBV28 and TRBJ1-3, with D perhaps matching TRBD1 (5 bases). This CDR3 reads CASSPPEGHGNTIYF. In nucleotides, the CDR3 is TGTGCCAGCAGCCCCCCCGAGGGGCACGGAAACACCATATATTTT.